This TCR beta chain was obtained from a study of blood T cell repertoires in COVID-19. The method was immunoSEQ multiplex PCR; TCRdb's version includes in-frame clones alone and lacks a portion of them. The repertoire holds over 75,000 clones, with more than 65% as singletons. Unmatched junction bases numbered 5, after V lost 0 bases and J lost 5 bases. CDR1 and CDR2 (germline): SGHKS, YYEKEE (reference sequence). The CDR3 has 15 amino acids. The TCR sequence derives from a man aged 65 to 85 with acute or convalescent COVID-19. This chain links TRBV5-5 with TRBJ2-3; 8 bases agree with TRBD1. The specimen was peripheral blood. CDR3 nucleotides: TGTGCCAGCAGCTTGGTGCAGGGGGCCAAAGATACGCAGTATTTT. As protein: CASSLVQGAKDTQYF.